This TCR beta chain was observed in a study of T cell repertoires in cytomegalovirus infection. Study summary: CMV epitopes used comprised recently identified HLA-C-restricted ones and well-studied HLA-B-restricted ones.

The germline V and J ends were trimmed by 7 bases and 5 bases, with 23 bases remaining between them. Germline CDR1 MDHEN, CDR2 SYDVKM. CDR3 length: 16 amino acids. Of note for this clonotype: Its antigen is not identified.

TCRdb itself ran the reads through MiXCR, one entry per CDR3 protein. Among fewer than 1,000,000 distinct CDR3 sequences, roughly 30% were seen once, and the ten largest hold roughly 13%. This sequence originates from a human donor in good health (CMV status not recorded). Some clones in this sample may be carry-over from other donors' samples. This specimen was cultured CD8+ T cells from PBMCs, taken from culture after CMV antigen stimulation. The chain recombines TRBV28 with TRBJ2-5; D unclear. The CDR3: CASNPSAVLAGETQYF. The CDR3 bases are TGTGCCAGCAACCCCTCGGCTGTACTGGCCGGGGAGACCCAGTACTTC. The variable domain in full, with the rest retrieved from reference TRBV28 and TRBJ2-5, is DVKVTQSSRYLVKRTGEKVFLECVQDMDHENMFWYRQDPGLGLRLIYFSYDVKMKEKGDIPEGYSVSREKKERFSLILESASTNQTSMYLCASNPSAVLAGETQYFGPGTRLLVL.